This T cell receptor beta chain was sequenced during a study of CD8+ T cells in alopecia areata. The authors extracted RNA and reverse transcribed it into cDNA as the sequencing template. TCRdb's copy holds only in-frame clones and misses some; the assay was immunoSEQ multiplex PCR. Here the sample spans about 190,000 clones, 50% to 60% being singletons. Treatment given: oral pan-JAK inhibitor, 5-10 mg twice daily. The source was CD4+ T cells sorted from blood, collected at week 4, from a patient treated with tofacitinib. The TCR originated in a human donor with alopecia areata.

The chain's CDR3 is CAWSESSTDTQYF. The CDR3 bases are TGTGCCTGGAGTGAATCTAGCACAGATACGCAGTATTTT. The chain combines TRBV30 with TRBJ2-3; no reliable D call. Trimming cost V 1 base and J 0 bases, with 5 bases left between them. The CDR3 is 13 amino acids. Germline V gene sequence: CDR1 GTSNPN, CDR2 SVGIG (reference sequence). Looking up the rest from reference TRBV30 and TRBJ2-3 gives the full variable domain: SQTIHQWPATLVQPVGSPLSLECTVEGTSNPNLYWYRQAAGRGLQLLFYSVGIGQISSEVPQNLSASRPQDRQFILSSKKLLLSDSGFYLCAWSESSTDTQYFGPGTRLTVL.